The clone carrying this T cell receptor (beta chain) occurred a few times. The sample is drawn from a study of early T cells in non-severe SARS-CoV-2 infection. For the study at large: The input, bulk RNA from unsorted whole blood, was sequenced, and chains were unpaired.

MiXCR was run by TCRdb on the 5' RACE reads, yielding one entry per CDR3 protein. The data hold about 55,000 distinct CDR3 sequences, with 6.5% to 7.5% observed a single time. This TCR derives from an adult who was a healthcare worker with PCR-confirmed SARS-CoV-2 infection or an uninfected control (not recorded which). The starting material was whole blood, obtained at baseline.

The CDR3 sequence: CASSRQVQGTGELFF. The CDR3 nucleotides are TGTGCCAGCAGCCGACAGGTCCAGGGGACCGGGGAGCTGTTTTTT. V gene TRBV7-2 combines with J gene TRBJ2-2, with D tentatively TRBD1 (6 bases). Trimming removed 5 bases from V and 5 bases from J, with 15 bases in between. The CDR3 length is 15 residues. Germline loops: CDR1 SGHTA, CDR2 FQGNSA.